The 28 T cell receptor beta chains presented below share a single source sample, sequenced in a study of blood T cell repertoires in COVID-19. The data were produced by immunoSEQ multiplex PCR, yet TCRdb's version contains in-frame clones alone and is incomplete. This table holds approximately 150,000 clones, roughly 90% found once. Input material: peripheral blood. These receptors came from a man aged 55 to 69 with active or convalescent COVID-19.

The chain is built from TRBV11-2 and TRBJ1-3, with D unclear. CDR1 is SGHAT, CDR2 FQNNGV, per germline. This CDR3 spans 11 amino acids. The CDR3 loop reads CAEQTGNTIYF. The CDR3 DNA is TGTGCGGAGCAGACTGGAAACACCATATATTTT.

The CDR3 sequence: CASSQQGARGYGYTF. CDR3 sequence (DNA): TGTGCCAGCAGCCAACAGGGGGCCCGCGGCTATGGCTACACCTTC. The J gene is TRBJ1-2, the V gene TRBV13, with TRBD1 identical over 9 bases. The J segment lost 4 bases and the V segment lost 5 bases, leaving 8 bases of the junction unmatched. Germline CDR1 reads PRHDT; CDR2 reads FYEKMQ (reference sequence). The CDR3 consists of 15 residues.

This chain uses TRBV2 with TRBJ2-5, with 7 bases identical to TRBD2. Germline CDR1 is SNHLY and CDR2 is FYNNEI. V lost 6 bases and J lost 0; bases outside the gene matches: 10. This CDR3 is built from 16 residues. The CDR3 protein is CASRAGTTMYQETQYF. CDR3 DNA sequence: TGTGCCAGCAGGGCCGGGACTACGATGTACCAAGAGACCCAGTACTTC. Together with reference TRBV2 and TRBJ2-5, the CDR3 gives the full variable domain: EPEVTQTPSHQVTQMGQEVILRCVPISNHLYFYWYRQILGQKVEFLVSFYNNEISEKSEIFDDQFSVERPDGSNFTLKIRSTKLEDSAMYFCASRAGTTMYQETQYFGPGTRLLVL.

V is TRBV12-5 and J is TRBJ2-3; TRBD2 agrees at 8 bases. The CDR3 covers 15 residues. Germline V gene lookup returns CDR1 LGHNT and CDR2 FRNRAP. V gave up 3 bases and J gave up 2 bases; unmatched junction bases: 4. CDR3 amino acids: CASGLGGRHTDTQYF. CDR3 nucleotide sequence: TGTGCTAGTGGTTTAGGCGGGAGGCACACAGATACGCAGTATTTT.

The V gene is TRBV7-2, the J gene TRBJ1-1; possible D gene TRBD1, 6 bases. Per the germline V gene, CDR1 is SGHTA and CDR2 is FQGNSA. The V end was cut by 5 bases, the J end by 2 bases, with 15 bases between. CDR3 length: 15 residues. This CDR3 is CASSPPTGDNTEAFF. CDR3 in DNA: TGTGCCAGCAGCCCACCGACAGGAGATAACACTGAAGCTTTCTTT.

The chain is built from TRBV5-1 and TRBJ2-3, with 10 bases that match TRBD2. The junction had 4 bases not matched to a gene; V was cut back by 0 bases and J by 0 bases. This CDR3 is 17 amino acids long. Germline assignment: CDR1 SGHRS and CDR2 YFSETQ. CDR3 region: CASSLVAGGTSTDTQYF. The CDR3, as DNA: TGCGCCAGCAGCTTGGTAGCGGGGGGAACTAGCACAGATACGCAGTATTTT.

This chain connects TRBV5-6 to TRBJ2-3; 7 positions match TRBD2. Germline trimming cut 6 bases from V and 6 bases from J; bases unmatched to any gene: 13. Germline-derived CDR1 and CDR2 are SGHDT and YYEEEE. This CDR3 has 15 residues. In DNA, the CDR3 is TGTGCCAGCAATCTAGCGGACCGGACCCCTGATACGCAGTATTTT. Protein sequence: CASNLADRTPDTQYF.

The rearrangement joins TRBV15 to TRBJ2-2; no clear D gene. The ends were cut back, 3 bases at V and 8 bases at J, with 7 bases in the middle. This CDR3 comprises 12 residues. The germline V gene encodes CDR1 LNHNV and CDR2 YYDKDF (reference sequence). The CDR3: CATSRRLGELFF. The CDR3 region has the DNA TGTGCCACCAGCAGGCGTTTAGGGGAGCTGTTTTTT. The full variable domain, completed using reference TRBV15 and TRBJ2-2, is DAMVIQNPRYQVTQFGKPVTLSCSQTLNHNVMYWYQQKSSQAPKLLFHYYDKDFNNEADTPDNFQSRRPNTSFCFLDIRSPGLGDTAMYLCATSRRLGELFFGEGSRLTVL.

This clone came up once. This CDR3 reads CASRLQGARNYGYTF. CDR3 DNA: TGTGCCAGCAGGCTACAGGGGGCAAGGAACTATGGCTACACCTTC. The gene calls are TRBV3-1 (or the pseudogene TRBV3-2) and TRBJ1-2; TRBD1 aligns across 9 bases. V dropped 6 bases and J dropped 2; count of bases not matched to a gene: 7. Germline CDR1 LGHDT, CDR2 YNNKEL (reference sequence). This CDR3 has 15 residues.

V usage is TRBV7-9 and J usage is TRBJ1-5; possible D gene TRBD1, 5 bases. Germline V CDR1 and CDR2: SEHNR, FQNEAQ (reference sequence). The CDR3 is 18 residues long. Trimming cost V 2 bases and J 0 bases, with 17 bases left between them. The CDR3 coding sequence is TGTGCCAGCAGCTTAATGTATGGGGCCGAAACTAGCAATCAGCCCCAGCATTTT. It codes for CASSLMYGAETSNQPQHF.

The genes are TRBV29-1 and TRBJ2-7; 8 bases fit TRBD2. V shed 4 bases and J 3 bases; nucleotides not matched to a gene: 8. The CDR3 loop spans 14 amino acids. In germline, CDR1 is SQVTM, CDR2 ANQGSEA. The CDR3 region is CSVGGGGTHYEQYF. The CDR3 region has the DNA TGCAGCGTTGGAGGCGGGGGGACACACTACGAGCAGTACTTC.

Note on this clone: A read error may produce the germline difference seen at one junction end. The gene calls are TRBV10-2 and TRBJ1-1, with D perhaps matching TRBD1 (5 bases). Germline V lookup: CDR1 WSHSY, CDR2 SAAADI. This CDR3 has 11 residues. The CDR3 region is CARGGNAEAFF. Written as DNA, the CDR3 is TGCGCCAGGGGGGGGAACGCTGAAGCTTTCTTT.

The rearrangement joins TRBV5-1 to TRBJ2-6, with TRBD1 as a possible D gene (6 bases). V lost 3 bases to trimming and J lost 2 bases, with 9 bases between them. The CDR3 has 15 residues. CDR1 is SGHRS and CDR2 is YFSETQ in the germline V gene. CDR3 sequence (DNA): TGCGCCAGCAGCTCTACAGGGCCTGGGGCCAACGTCCTGACTTTC. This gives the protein CASSSTGPGANVLTF.

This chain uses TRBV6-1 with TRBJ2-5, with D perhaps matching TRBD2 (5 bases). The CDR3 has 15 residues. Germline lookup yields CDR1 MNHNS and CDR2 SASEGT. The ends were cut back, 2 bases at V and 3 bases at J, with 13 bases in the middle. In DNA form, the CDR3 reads TGTGCCAGCAGTGAAATGGCCCTCGGGGAAGAGACCCAGTACTTC. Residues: CASSEMALGEETQYF.

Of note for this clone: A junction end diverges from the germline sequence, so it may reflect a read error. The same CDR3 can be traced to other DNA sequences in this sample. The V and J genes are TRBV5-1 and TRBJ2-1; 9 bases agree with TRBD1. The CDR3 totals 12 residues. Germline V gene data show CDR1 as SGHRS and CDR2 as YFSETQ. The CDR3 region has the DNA TGCGCCAGCAGTTTGGACAGGGGTGAGCAGTTCTTC. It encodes CASSLDRGEQFF.

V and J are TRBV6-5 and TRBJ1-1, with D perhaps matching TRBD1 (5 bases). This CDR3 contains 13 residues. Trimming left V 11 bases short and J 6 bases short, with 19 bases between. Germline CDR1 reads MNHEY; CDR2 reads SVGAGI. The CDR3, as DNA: TGTGCCGCCAAAGGGCAGGGTGACGCTGAAGCTTTCTTT. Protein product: CAAKGQGDAEAFF.

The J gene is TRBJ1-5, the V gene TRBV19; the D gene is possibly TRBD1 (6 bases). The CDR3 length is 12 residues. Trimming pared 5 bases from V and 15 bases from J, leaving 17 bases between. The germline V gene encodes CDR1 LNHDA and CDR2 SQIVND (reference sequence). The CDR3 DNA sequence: TGTGCCAGTAGTCCGAGAAGGGGGACCGGGCATTTT. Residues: CASSPRRGTGHF.

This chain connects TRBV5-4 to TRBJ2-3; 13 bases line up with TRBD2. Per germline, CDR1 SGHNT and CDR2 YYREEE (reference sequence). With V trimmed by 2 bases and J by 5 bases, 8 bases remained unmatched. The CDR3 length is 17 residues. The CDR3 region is CASSFGGLAGIGDTQYF. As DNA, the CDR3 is TGTGCCAGCAGCTTTGGGGGACTAGCGGGGATCGGAGATACGCAGTATTTT.

In DNA form, the CDR3 reads TGCAGCGTTGAAGCGTTTTTAGCGGGGGCAAATACCTACGAGCAGTACTTC. It specifies CSVEAFLAGANTYEQYF. The V gene is TRBV29-1, the J gene TRBJ2-7, with 9 nucleotides matching TRBD2. The germline V gene has CDR1 SQVTM and CDR2 ANQGSEA. The length of the CDR3 is 17 residues. Trimming cost V 1 base and J 2 bases; bases outside gene matches: 12.

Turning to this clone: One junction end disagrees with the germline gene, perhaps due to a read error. CDR3 amino acids: CASSLFRGRNKWGNQPQHF. The CDR3 DNA reads as TGTGCCAGCAGCTTATTCAGGGGGAGGAATAAATGGGGCAATCAGCCCCAGCATTTT. The genes are TRBV28 and TRBJ1-5; 7 bases align to TRBD1. Germline V gene sequence: CDR1 MDHEN, CDR2 SYDVKM. The length of the CDR3 is 19 residues.

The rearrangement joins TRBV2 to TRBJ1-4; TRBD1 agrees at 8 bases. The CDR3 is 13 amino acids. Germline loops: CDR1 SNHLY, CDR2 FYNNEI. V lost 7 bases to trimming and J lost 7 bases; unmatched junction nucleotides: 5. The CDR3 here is CASTTDRGEKLFF. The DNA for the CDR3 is TGTGCCAGCACCACAGACAGGGGTGAAAAACTGTTTTTT. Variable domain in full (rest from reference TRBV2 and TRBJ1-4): EPEVTQTPSHQVTQMGQEVILRCVPISNHLYFYWYRQILGQKVEFLVSFYNNEISEKSEIFDDQFSVERPDGSNFTLKIRSTKLEDSAMYFCASTTDRGEKLFFGSGTQLSVL.

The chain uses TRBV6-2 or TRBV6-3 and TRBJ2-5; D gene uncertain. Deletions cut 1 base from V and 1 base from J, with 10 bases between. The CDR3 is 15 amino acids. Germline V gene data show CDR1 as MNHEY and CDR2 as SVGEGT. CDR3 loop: CASSYYEQPQETQYF. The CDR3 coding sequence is TGTGCCAGCAGTTACTATGAACAGCCCCAAGAGACCCAGTACTTC.

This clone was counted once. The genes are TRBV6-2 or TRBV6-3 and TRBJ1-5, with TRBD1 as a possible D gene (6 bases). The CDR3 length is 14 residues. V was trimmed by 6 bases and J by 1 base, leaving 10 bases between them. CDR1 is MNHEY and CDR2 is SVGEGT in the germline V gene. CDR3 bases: TGTGCCAGCAGCGAAACAGGGAGCAATCAGCCCCAGCATTTT. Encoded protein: CASSETGSNQPQHF.

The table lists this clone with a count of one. CDR3 in amino acids: CASSTGTSHNEQFF. CDR3 DNA: TGTGCCAGCAGCACCGGGACTAGTCACAATGAGCAGTTCTTC. The chain uses TRBV11-3 and TRBJ2-1; the match to TRBD2 covers 8 bases. Unmatched junction bases numbered 5, after V lost 5 bases and J lost 5 bases. The germline V gene encodes CDR1 SGHNT and CDR2 YENEEA. This CDR3 comprises 14 residues.

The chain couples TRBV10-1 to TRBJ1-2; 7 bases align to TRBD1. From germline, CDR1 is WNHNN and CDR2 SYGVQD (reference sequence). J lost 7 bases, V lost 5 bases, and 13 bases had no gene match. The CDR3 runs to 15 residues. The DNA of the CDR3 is TGCGCCAGCAGTCCGGGACAGAGCACTGGCCGTGGCTACACCTTC. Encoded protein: CASSPGQSTGRGYTF.

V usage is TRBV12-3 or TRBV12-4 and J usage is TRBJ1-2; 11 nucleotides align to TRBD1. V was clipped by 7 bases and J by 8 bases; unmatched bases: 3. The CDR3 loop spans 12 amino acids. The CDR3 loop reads CASTRTGGGYTF. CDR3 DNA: TGTGCCAGCACCAGGACAGGGGGCGGCTACACCTTC.

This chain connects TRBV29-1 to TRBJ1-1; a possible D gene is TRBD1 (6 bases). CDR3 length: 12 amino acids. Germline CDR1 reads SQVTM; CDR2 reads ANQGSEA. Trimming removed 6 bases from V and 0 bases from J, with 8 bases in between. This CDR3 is CSVGQLNTEAFF. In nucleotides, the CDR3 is TGCAGCGTAGGACAGCTGAACACTGAAGCTTTCTTT.

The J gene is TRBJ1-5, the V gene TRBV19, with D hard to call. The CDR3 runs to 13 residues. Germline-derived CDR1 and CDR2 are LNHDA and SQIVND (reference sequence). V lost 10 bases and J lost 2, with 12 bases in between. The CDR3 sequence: CATAGQGNQPQHF. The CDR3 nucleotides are TGTGCCACCGCCGGTCAGGGCAATCAGCCCCAGCATTTT.